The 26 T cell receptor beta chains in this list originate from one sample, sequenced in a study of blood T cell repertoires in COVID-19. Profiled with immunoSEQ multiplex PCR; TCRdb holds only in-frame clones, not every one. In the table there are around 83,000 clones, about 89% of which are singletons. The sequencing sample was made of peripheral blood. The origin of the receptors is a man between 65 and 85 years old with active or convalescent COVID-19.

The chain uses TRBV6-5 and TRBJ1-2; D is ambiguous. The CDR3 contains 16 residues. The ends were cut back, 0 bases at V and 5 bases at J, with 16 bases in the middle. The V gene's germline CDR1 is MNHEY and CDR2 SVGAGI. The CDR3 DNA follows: TGTGCCAGCAGTTACTCTTCAGCTCGCGGAACATATGGCTACACCTTC. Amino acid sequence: CASSYSSARGTYGYTF.

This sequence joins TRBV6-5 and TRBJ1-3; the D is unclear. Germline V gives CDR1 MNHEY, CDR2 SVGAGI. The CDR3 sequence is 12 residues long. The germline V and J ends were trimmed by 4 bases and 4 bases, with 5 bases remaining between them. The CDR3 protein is CASSSTGNTIYF. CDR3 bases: TGTGCCAGCAGTTCGACAGGAAACACCATATATTTT.

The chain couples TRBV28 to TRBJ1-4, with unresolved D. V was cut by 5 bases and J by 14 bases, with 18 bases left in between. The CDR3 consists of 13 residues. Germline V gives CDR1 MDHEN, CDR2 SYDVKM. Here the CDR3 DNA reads TGTGCCAGCAGTCCGTCGACACCTCCAAATCTGTTTTTT. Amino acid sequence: CASSPSTPPNLFF. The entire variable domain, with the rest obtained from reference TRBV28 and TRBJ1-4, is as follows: DVKVTQSSRYLVKRTGEKVFLECVQDMDHENMFWYRQDPGLGLRLIYFSYDVKMKEKGDIPEGYSVSREKKERFSLILESASTNQTSMYLCASSPSTPPNLFFGSGTQLSVL.

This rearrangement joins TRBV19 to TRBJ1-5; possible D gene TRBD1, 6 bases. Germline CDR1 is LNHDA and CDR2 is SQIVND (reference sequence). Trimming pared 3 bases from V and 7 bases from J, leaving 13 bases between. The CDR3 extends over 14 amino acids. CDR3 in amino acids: CASSILQGRQPQHF. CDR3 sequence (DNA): TGTGCCAGTAGTATCTTACAGGGAAGGCAGCCCCAGCATTTT.

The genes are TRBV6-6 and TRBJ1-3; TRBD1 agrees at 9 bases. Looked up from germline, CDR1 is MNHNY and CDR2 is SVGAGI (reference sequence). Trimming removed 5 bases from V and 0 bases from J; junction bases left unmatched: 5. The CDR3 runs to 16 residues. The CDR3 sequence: CASSLNRGLSGNTIYF. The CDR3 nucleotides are TGTGCCAGCAGTCTGAACAGGGGGCTCTCTGGAAACACCATATATTTT.

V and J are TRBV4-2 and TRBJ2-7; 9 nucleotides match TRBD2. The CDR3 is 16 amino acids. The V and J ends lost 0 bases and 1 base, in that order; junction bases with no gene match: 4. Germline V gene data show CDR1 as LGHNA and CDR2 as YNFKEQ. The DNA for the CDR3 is TGTGCCAGCAGCCAAGATGTTACTAGCGGGTCCTACGAGCAGTACTTC. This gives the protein CASSQDVTSGSYEQYF.

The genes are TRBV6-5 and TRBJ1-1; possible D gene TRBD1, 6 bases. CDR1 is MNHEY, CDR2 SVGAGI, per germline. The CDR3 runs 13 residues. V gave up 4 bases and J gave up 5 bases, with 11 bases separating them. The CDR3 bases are TGTGCCAGCAGTTTGTTCAGGGGAACTGAAGCTTTCTTT. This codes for CASSLFRGTEAFF.

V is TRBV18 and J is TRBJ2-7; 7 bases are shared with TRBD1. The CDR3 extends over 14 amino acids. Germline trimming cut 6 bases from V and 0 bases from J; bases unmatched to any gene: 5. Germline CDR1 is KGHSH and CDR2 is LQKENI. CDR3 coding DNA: TGTGCCAGCTCTCCCCGGGACAGCTCCTACGAGCAGTACTTC. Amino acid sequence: CASSPRDSSYEQYF.

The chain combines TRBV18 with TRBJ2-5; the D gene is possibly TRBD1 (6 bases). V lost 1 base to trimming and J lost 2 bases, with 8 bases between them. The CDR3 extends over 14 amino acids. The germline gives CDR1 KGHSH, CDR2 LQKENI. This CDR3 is CASSPQGQQETQYF. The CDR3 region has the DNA TGTGCCAGCTCACCACAAGGACAGCAAGAGACCCAGTACTTC.

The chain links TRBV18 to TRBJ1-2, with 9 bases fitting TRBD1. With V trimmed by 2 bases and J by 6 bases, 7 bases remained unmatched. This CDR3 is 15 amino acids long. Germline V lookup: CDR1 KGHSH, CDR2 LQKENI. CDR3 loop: CASSPAGTGIDGYTF. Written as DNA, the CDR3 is TGTGCCAGCTCACCAGCCGGGACAGGGATCGATGGCTACACCTTC.

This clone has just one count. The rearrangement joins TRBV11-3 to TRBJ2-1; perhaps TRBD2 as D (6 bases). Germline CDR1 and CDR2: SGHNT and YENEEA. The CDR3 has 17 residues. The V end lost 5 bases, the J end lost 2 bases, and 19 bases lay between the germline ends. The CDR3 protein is CASSPSKGAGTYNEQFF. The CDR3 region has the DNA TGTGCCAGCAGCCCCTCCAAAGGGGCGGGGACCTACAATGAGCAGTTCTTC.

CDR3 protein: CASRATGIADTQYF. Written as DNA, the CDR3 is TGCGCCAGCAGGGCGACAGGGATTGCAGATACGCAGTATTTT. The chain employs TRBV10-2 and TRBJ2-3; 7 bases match TRBD1. The CDR3 extends over 14 amino acids. V shed 6 bases, J shed 4 bases, and the junction held 7 bases outside the gene matches. Per germline, CDR1 WSHSY and CDR2 SAAADI.

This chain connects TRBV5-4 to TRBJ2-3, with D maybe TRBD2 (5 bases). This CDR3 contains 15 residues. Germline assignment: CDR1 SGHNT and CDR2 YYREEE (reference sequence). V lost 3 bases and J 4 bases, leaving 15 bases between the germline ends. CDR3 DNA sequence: TGTGCCAGCAGCTCACCGGCCCGGCGGGCAGATACGCAGTATTTT. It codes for CASSSPARRADTQYF.

The chain's CDR3 is CASSLDHQAAFF. CDR3 DNA: TGTGCCAGCAGTTTAGACCACCAGGCGGCTTTCTTT. This chain connects TRBV12-3 or TRBV12-4 to TRBJ1-1, with D unresolved. The CDR3 totals 12 residues. V gave up 1 base and J gave up 11 bases, with 11 bases separating them.

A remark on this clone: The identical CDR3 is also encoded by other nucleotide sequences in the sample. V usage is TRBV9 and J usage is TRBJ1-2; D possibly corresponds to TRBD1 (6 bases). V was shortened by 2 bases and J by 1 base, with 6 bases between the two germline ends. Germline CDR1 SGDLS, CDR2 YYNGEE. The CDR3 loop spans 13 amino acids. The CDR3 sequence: CASSVDSNYGYTF. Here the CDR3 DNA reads TGTGCCAGCAGCGTGGACAGTAACTATGGCTACACCTTC.

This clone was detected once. The CDR3 region is CAWSVPGNYGYTF. Here the CDR3 DNA reads TGTGCCTGGAGTGTACCCGGGAACTATGGCTACACCTTC. The chain is built from TRBV30 and TRBJ1-2; D ambiguous. V lost 0 bases and J 2 bases, leaving 7 bases between the germline ends. CDR3 length equals 13 residues. Germline V gives CDR1 GTSNPN, CDR2 SVGIG (reference sequence).

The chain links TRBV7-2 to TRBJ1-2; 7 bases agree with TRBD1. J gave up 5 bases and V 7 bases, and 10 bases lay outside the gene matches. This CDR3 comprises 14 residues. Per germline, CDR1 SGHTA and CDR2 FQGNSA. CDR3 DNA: TGTGCCAGCACCAATCGGGACAGATCTTATGGCTACACCTTC. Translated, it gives CASTNRDRSYGYTF.

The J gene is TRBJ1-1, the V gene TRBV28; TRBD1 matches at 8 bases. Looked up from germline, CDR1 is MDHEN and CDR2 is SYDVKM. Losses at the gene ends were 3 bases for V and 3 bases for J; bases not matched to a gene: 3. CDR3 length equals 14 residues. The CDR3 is CASSFRQGYTEAFF. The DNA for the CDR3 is TGTGCCAGCAGTTTTCGACAGGGGTACACTGAAGCTTTCTTT.

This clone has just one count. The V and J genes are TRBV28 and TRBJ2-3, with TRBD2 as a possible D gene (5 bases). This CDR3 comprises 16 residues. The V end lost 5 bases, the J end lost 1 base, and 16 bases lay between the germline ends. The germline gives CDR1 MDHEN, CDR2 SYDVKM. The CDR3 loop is CASSPLLSRGTDTQYF. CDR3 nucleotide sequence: TGTGCCAGCAGTCCCCTTCTATCGCGGGGCACAGATACGCAGTATTTT.

The CDR3, as DNA: TGCAGCGTTGTTTCGAGCCACCAAGAGACCCAGTACTTC. Protein: CSVVSSHQETQYF. J is TRBJ2-5 and V is TRBV29-1; no clear D. The CDR3 is made up of 13 amino acids. CDR1 and CDR2 (germline): SQVTM, ANQGSEA. Trimming stripped 4 bases from V and 0 bases from J, with 9 bases between.

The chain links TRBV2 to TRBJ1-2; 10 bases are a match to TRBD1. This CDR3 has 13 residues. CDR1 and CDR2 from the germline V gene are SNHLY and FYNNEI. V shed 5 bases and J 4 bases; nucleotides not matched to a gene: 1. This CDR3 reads CASSRTGGYGYTF. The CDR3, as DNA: TGTGCCAGCAGTCGGACAGGGGGCTATGGCTACACCTTC.

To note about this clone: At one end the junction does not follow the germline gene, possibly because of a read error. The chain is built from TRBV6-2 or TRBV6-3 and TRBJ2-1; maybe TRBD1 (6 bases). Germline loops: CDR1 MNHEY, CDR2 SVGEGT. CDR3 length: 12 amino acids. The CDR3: CASTYRENEQFF. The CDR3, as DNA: TGTGCCAGCACTTACAGGGAGAATGAGCAGTTCTTC.

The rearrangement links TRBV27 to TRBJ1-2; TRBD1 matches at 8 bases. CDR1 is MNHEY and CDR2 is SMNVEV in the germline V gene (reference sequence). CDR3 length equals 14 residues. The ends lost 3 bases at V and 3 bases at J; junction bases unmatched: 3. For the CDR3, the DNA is TGTGCCAGCAGTTTTGGACAGGGCTACTATGGCTACACCTTC. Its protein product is CASSFGQGYYGYTF.

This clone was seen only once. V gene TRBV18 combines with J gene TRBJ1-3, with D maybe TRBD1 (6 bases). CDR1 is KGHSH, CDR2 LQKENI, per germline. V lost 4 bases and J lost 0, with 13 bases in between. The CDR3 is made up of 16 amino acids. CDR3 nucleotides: TGTGCCAGCTCACTAGGGACAACGAGCTCTGGAAACACCATATATTTT. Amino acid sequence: CASSLGTTSSGNTIYF.

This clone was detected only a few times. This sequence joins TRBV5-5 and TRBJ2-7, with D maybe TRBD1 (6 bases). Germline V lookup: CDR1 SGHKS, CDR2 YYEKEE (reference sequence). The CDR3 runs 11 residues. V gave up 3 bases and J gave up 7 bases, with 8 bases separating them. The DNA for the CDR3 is TGTGCCAGCAGCTGGGGGCAGGAGCAGTACTTC. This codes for CASSWGQEQYF.

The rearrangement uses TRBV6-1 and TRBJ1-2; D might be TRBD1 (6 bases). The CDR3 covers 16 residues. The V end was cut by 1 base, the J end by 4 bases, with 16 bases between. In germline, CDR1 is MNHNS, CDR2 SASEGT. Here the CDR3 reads CASSEVPGQFTYGYTF. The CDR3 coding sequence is TGTGCCAGCAGTGAAGTTCCCGGACAGTTCACCTATGGCTACACCTTC.